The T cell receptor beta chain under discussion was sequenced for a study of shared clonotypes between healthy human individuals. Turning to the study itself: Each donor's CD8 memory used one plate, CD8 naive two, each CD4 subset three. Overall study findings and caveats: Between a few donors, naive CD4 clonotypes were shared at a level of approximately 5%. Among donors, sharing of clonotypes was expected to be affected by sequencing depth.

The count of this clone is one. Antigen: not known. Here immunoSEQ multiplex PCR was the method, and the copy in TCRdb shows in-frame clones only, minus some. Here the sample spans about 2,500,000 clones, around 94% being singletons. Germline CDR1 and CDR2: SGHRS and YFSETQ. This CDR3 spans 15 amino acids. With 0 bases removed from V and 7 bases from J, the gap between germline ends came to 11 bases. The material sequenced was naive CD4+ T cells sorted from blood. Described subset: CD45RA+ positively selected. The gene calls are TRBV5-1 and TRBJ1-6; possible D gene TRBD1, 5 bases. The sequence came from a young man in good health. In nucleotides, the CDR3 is TGCGCCAGCAGCTTGGAGGGGAATGGAAATTCACCCCTCCACTTT. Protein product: CASSLEGNGNSPLHF.